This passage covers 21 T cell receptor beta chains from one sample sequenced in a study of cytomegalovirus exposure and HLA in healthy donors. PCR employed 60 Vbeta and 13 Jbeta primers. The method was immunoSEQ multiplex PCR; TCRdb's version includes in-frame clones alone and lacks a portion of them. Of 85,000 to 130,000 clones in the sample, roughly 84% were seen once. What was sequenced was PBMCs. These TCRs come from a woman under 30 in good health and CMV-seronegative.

CDR3 in DNA: TGCGCCAGCAGCCAAGATGGGACAGGGGGGGCTGGGGCCAACGTCCTGACTTTC. This translates into CASSQDGTGGAGANVLTF. The V gene is TRBV4-3, the J gene TRBJ2-6; 11 bases align to TRBD1. The V and J ends lost 0 bases and 2 bases, in that order; junction bases with no gene match: 3. The CDR3 is made up of 18 amino acids. Germline CDR1 is LGHNA and CDR2 is YSLEER.

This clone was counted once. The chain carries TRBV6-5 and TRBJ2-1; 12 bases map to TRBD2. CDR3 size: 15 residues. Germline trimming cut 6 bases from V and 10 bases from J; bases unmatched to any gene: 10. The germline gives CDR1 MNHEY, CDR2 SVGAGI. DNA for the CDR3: TGTGCCAGCAGGGCACTAGCGGGGGGCCGCCCGGAGCAGTTCTTC. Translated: CASRALAGGRPEQFF.

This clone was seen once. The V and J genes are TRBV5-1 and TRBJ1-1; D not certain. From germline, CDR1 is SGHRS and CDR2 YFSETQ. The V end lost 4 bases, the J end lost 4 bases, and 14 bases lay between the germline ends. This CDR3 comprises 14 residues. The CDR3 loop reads CASSGNRGSTEAFF. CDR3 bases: TGCGCCAGCAGCGGGAATCGAGGGTCCACTGAAGCTTTCTTT.

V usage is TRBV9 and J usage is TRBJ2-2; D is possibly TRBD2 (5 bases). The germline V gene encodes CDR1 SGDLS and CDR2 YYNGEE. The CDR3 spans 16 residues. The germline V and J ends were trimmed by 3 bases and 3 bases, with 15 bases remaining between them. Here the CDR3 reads CASSARAREYTGELFF. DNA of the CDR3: TGTGCCAGCAGCGCCCGGGCCCGGGAATACACCGGGGAGCTGTTTTTT.

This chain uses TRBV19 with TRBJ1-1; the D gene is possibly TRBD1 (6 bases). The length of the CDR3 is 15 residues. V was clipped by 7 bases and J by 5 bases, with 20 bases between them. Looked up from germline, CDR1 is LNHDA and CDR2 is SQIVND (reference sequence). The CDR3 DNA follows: TGTGCCAGTACCGGGGGGGGGACACGGGGGACTGAAGCTTTCTTT. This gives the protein CASTGGGTRGTEAFF.

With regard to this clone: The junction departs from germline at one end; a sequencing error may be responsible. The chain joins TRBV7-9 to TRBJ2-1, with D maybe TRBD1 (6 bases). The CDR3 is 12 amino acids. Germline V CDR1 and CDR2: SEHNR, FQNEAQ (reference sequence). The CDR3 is CSSSWGLNEQFF. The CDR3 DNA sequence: TGTTCCAGCAGCTGGGGGCTCAACGAGCAGTTCTTC.

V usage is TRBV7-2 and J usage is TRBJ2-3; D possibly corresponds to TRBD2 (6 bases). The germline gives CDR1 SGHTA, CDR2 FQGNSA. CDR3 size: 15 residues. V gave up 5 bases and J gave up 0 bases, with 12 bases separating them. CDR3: CASSPQRASTDTQYF. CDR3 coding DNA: TGTGCCAGCAGCCCGCAGCGGGCTAGCACAGATACGCAGTATTTT.

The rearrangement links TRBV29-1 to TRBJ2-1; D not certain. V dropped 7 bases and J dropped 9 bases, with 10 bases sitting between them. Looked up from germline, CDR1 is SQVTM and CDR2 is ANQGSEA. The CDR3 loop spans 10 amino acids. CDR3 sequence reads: CSGAWAEQFF. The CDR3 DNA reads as TGCAGCGGGGCGTGGGCTGAGCAGTTCTTC.

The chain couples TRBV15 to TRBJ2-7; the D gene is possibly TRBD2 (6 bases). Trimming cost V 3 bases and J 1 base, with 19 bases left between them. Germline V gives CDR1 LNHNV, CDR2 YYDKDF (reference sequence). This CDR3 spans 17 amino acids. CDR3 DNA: TGTGCCACCAGCAGCGCAAACATAGCGGAGATATCCTACGAGCAGTACTTC. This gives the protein CATSSANIAEISYEQYF. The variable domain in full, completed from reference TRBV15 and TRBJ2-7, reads DAMVIQNPRYQVTQFGKPVTLSCSQTLNHNVMYWYQQKSSQAPKLLFHYYDKDFNNEADTPDNFQSRRPNTSFCFLDIRSPGLGDTAMYLCATSSANIAEISYEQYFGPGTRLTVT.

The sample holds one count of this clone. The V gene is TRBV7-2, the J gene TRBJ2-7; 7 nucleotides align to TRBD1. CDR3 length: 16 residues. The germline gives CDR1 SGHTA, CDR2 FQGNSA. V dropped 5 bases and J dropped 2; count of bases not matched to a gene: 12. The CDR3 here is CASSPAAGTETYEQYF. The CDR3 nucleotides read TGTGCCAGCAGCCCTGCGGCCGGGACAGAGACCTACGAGCAGTACTTC. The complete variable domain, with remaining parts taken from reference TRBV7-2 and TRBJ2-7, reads GAGVSQSPSNKVTEKGKDVELRCDPISGHTALYWYRQSLGQGLEFLIYFQGNSAPDKSGLPSDRFSAERTGGSVSTLTIQRTQQEDSAVYLCASSPAAGTETYEQYFGPGTRLTVT.

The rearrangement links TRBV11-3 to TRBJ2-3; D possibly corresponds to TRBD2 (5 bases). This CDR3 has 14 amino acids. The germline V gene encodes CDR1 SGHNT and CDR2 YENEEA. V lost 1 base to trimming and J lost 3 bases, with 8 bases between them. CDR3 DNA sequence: TGTGCCAGCAGCTTAGCCCGGGGTACAGATACGCAGTATTTT. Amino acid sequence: CASSLARGTDTQYF.

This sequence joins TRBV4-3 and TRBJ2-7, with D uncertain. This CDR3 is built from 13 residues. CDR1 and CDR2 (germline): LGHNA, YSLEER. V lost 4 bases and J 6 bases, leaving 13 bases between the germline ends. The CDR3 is CASSRNSVGEQYF. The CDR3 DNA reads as TGCGCCAGCAGCCGTAACAGTGTTGGCGAGCAGTACTTC.

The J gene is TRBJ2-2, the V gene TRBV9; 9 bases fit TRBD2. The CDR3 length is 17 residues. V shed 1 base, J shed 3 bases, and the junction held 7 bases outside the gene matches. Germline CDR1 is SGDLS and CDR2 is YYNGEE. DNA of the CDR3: TGTGCCAGCAGCGTAAATTTGGCGGGGGGGGACACCGGGGAGCTGTTTTTT. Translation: CASSVNLAGGDTGELFF.

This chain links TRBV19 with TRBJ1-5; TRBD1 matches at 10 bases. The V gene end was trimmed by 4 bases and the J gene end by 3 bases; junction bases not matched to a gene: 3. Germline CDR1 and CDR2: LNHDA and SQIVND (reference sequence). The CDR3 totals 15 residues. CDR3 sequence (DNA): TGTGCCAGTAGTACCGGGACAGGGGCCAATCAGCCCCAGCATTTT. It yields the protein CASSTGTGANQPQHF. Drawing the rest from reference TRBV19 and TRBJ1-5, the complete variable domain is DGGITQSPKYLFRKEGQNVTLSCEQNLNHDAMYWYRQDPGQGLRLIYYSQIVNDFQKGDIAEGYSVSREKKESFPLTVTSAQKNPTAFYLCASSTGTGANQPQHFGDGTRLSIL.

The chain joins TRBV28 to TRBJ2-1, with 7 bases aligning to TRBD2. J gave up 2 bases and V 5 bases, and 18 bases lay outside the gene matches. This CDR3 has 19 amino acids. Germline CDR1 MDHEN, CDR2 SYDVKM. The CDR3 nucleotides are TGTGCCAGCAGTCGGCCTAGTTGGCGGGAGATCTCTGCCTACAATGAGCAGTTCTTC. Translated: CASSRPSWREISAYNEQFF.

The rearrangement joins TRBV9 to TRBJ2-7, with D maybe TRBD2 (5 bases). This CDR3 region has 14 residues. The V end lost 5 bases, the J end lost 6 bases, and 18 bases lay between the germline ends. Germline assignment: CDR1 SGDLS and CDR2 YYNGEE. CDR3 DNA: TGTGCCAGCAGTCTCGCGGGTGGGAAGGTCGAGCAGTACTTC. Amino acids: CASSLAGGKVEQYF.

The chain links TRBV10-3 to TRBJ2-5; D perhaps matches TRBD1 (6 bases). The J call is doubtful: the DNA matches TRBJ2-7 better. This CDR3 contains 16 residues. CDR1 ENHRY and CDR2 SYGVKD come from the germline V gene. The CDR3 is CAISGWGQGVRSEQYF. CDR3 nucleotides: TGTGCCATCAGTGGGTGGGGGCAGGGAGTGAGAAGCGAGCAGTACTTC.

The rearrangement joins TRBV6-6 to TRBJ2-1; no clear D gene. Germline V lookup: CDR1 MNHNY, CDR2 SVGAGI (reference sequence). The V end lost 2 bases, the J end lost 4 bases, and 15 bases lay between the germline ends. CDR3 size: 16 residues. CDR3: CASSYTHRDPYNEQFF. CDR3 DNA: TGTGCCAGCAGTTACACCCACAGAGACCCTTACAATGAGCAGTTCTTC.

CDR3 in amino acids: CTSSPTGTGISVLNEKLFF. The CDR3 region has the DNA TGCACCAGCAGTCCTACCGGGACAGGAATTTCAGTACTTAATGAAAAACTGTTTTTT. The rearrangement uses TRBV1 and TRBJ1-4; no check of the table's D call, TRBD1, against the DNA was made. TRBV1 is a listed pseudogene. The CDR3 covers 19 residues.

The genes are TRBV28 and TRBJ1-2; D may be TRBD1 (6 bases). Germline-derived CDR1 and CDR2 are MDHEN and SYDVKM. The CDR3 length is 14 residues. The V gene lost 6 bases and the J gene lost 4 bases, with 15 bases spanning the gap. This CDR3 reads CASSRHGQIYGYTF. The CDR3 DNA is TGTGCCAGCAGCCGACACGGACAGATCTATGGCTACACCTTC.

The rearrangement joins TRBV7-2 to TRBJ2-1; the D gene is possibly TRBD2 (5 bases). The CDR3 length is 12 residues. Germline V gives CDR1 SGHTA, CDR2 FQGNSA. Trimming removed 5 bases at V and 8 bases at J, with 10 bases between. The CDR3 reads CASSHYGDEQFF. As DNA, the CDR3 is TGTGCCAGCAGCCATTACGGGGATGAGCAGTTCTTC. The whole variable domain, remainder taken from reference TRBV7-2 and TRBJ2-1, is GAGVSQSPSNKVTEKGKDVELRCDPISGHTALYWYRQSLGQGLEFLIYFQGNSAPDKSGLPSDRFSAERTGGSVSTLTIQRTQQEDSAVYLCASSHYGDEQFFGPGTRLTVL.